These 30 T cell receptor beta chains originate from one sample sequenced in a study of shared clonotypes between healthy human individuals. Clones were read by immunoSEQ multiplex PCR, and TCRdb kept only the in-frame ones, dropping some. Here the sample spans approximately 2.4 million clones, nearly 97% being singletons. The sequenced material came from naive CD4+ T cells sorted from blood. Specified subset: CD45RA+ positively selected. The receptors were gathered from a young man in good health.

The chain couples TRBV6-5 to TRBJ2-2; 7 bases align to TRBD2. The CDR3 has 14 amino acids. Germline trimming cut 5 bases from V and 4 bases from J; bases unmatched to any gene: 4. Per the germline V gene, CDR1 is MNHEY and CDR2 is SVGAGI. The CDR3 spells CASSREDLTGELFF. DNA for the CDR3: TGTGCCAGCAGTCGGGAGGATCTCACCGGGGAGCTGTTTTTT.

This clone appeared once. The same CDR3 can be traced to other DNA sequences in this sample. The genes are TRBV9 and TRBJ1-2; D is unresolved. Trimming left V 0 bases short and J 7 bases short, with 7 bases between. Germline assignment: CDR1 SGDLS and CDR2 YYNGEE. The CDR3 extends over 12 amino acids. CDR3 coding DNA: TGTGCCAGCAGCGTAGGGTTGGGTGGCTACACCTTC. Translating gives CASSVGLGGYTF. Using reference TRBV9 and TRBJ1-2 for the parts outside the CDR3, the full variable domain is DSGVTQTPKHLITATGQRVTLRCSPRSGDLSVYWYQQSLDQGLQFLIQYYNGEERAKGNILERFSAQQFPDLHSELNLSSLELGDSALYFCASSVGLGGYTFGSGTRLTVV.

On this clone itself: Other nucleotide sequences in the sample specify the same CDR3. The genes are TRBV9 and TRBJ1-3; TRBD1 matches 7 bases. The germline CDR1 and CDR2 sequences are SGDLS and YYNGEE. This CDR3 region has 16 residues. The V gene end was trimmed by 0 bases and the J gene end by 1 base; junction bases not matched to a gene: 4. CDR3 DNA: TGTGCCAGCAGCGTAGGGGACAGCCCGTCTGGAAACACCATATATTTT. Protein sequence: CASSVGDSPSGNTIYF.

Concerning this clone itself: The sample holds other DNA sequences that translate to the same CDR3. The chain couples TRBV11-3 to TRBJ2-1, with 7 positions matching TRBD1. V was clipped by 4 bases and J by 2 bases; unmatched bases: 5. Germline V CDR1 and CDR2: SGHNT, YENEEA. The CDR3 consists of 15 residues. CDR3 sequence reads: CASSSRQGTYNEQFF. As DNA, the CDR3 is TGTGCCAGCAGCTCCCGACAGGGCACCTACAATGAGCAGTTCTTC.

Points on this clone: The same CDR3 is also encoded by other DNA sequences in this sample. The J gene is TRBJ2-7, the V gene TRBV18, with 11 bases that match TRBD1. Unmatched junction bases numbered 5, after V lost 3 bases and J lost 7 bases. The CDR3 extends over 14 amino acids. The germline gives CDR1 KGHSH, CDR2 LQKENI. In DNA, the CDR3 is TGTGCCAGCTCACCTGGACAGGGGGCGGGTGAGCAGTACTTC. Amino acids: CASSPGQGAGEQYF. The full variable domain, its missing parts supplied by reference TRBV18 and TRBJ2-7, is NAGVMQNPRHLVRRRGQEARLRCSPMKGHSHVYWYRQLPEEGLKFMVYLQKENIIDESGMPKERFSAEFPKEGPSILRIQQVVRGDSAAYFCASSPGQGAGEQYFGPGTRLTVT.

The CDR3 coding sequence is TGTGCCAGCAGCCAATCAGCTGGGGGCAATGAGCAGTTCTTC. Its translation: CASSQSAGGNEQFF. The chain is built from TRBV7-9 and TRBJ2-1, with D possibly called TRBD1 or TRBD2 (5 bases each). With 5 bases removed from V and 6 bases from J, the gap between germline ends came to 14 bases. Germline loops: CDR1 SEHNR, CDR2 FQNEAQ (reference sequence). This CDR3 has 14 residues.

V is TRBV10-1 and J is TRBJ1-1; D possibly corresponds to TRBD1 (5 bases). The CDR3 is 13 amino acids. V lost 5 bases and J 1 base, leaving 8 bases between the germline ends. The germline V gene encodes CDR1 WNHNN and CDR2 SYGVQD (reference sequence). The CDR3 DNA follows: TGCGCCAGCAGTTTACAGGAGAACACTGAAGCTTTCTTT. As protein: CASSLQENTEAFF.

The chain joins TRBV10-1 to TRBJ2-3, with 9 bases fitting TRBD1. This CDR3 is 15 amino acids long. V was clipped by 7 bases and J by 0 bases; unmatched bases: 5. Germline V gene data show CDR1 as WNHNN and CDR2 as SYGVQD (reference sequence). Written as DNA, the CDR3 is TGCGCCAGCACCGACAGGGGGGACAGCACAGATACGCAGTATTTT. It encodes CASTDRGDSTDTQYF.

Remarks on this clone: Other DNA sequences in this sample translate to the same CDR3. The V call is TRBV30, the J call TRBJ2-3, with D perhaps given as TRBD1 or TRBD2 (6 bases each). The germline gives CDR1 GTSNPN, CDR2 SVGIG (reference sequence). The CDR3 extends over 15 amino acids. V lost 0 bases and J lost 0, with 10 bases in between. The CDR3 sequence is CAWSVGGTSTDTQYF. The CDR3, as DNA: TGTGCCTGGAGTGTAGGGGGGACTAGCACAGATACGCAGTATTTT.

The CDR3 DNA is TGTGCCAGCTCACTCTCGCAAATCCTCCAAGAGACCCAGTACTTC. Translating it yields CASSLSQILQETQYF. The V call is TRBV18, the J call TRBJ2-5; no clear D. Germline CDR1 is KGHSH and CDR2 is LQKENI. This CDR3 has 15 residues. Trimming removed 4 bases at V and 1 base at J, with 13 bases between. Full variable domain (rest looked up from reference TRBV18 and TRBJ2-5): NAGVMQNPRHLVRRRGQEARLRCSPMKGHSHVYWYRQLPEEGLKFMVYLQKENIIDESGMPKERFSAEFPKEGPSILRIQQVVRGDSAAYFCASSLSQILQETQYFGPGTRLLVL.

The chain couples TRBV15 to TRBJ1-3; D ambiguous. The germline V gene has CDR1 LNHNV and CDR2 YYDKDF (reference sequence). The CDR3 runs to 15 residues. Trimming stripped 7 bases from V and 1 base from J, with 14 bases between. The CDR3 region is CATTPAGKSGNTIYF. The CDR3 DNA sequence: TGTGCCACCACCCCAGCGGGGAAATCTGGAAACACCATATATTTT.

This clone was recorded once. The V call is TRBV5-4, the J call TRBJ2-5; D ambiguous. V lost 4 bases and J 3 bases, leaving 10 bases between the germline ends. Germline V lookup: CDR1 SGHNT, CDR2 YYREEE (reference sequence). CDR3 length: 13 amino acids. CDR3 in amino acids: CASSPGGEETQYF. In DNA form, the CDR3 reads TGTGCCAGCAGCCCGGGTGGAGAAGAGACCCAGTACTTC.

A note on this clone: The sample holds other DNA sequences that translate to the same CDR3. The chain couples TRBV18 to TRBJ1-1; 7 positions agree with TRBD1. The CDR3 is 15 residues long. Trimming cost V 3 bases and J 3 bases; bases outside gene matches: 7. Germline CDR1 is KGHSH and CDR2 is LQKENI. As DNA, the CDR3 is TGTGCCAGCTCACCGCGACAGGGTTGGGACACTGAAGCTTTCTTT. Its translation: CASSPRQGWDTEAFF.

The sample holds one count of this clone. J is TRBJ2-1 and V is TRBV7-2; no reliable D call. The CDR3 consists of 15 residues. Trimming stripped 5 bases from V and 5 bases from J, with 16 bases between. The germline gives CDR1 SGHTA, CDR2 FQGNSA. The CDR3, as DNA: TGTGCCAGCAGCCCGGGCAGACCCAGGAACAATGAGCAGTTCTTC. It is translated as CASSPGRPRNNEQFF.

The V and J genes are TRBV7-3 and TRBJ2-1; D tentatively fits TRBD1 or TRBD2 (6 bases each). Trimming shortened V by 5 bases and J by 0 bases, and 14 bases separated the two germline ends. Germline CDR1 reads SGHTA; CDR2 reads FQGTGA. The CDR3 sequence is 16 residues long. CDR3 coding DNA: TGTGCCAGCAGCCCTAGCGACAGGCGCTCCTACAATGAGCAGTTCTTC. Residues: CASSPSDRRSYNEQFF.

CDR3 in DNA: TGTGCCAGCAGTCCTACAGGTCAGTTGATTGGAGCGGGGGGCTACAATGAGCAGTTCTTC. Protein sequence: CASSPTGQLIGAGGYNEQFF. The genes are TRBV28 and TRBJ2-1; 9 bases fit TRBD2. J lost 3 bases, V lost 5 bases, and 20 bases had no gene match. This CDR3 has 20 amino acids. Germline CDR1 MDHEN, CDR2 SYDVKM.

CDR3 nucleotides: TGTGCCAGCAGCTTGGCCCCTGATCTACTGGGGGAGACCCAGTACTTC. Translated: CASSLAPDLLGETQYF. The chain recombines TRBV5-4 with TRBJ2-5; D uncertain. Germline values: CDR1 SGHNT, CDR2 YYREEE (reference sequence). The CDR3 runs to 16 residues. V lost 0 bases, J lost 5 bases, and 17 bases lay in between.

CDR3 sequence: CASSIAQGGPEAFF. For the CDR3, the DNA is TGTGCCAGTAGTATAGCCCAGGGTGGGCCTGAAGCTTTCTTT. This rearrangement joins TRBV19 to TRBJ1-1, with D maybe TRBD1 (5 bases). With 1 base removed from V and 6 bases from J, the gap between germline ends came to 12 bases. Germline CDR1 is LNHDA and CDR2 is SQIVND (reference sequence). The CDR3 runs 14 residues.

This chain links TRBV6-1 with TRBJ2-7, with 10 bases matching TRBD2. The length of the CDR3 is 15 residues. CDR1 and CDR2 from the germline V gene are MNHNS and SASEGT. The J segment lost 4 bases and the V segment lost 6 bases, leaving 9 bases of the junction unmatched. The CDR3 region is CASSLTSGVMYEQYF. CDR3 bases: TGTGCCAGCAGCCTCACTAGCGGGGTTATGTACGAGCAGTACTTC.

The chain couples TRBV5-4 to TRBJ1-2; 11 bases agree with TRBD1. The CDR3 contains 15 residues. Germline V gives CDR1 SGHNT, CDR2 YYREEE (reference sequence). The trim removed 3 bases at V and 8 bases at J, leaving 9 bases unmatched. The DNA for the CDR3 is TGTGCCAGCAGCTCGGGACAGGGGGTTTTACGCGGCTACACCTTC. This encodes CASSSGQGVLRGYTF.

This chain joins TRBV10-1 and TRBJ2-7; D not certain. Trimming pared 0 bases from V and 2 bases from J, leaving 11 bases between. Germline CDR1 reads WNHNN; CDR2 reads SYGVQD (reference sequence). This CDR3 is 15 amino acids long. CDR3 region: CASSESNKAPYEQYF. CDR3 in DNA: TGCGCCAGCAGTGAGTCGAATAAGGCGCCCTACGAGCAGTACTTC.

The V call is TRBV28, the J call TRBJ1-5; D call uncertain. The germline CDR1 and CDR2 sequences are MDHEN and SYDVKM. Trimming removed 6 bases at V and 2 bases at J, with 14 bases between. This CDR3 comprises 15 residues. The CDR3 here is CASRPNGPGNQPQHF. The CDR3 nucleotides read TGTGCCAGCAGGCCAAACGGCCCAGGCAATCAGCCCCAGCATTTT. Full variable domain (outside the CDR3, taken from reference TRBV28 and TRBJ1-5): DVKVTQSSRYLVKRTGEKVFLECVQDMDHENMFWYRQDPGLGLRLIYFSYDVKMKEKGDIPEGYSVSREKKERFSLILESASTNQTSMYLCASRPNGPGNQPQHFGDGTRLSIL.

The chain's CDR3 is CASSFQDSNQPQHF. In nucleotides, the CDR3 is TGTGCCAGCAGCTTTCAGGATAGCAATCAGCCCCAGCATTTT. The chain combines TRBV7-9 with TRBJ1-5; no definite D call. The CDR3 length is 14 residues. Between the trimmed V and J ends, which lost 3 bases and 0 bases, there was a span of 6 bases. CDR1 is SEHNR and CDR2 is FQNEAQ in the germline V gene (reference sequence).

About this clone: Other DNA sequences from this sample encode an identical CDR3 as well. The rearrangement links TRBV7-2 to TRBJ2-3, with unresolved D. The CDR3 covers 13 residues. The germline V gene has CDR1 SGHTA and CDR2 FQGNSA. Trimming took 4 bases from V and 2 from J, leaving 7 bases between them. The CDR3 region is CASSSGNTDTQYF. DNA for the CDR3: TGTGCCAGCAGCTCCGGAAACACAGATACGCAGTATTTT.

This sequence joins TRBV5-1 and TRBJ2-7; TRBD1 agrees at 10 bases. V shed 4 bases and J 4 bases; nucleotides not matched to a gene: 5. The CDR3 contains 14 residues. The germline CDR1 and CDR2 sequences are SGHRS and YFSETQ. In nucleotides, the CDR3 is TGCGCCAGCAGCGGACAGGACAGGGGGTACGAGCAGTACTTC. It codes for CASSGQDRGYEQYF. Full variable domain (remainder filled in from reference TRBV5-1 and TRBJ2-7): KAGVTQTPRYLIKTRGQQVTLSCSPISGHRSVSWYQQTPGQGLQFLFEYFSETQRNKGNFPGRFSGRQFSNSRSEMNVSTLELGDSALYLCASSGQDRGYEQYFGPGTRLTVT.

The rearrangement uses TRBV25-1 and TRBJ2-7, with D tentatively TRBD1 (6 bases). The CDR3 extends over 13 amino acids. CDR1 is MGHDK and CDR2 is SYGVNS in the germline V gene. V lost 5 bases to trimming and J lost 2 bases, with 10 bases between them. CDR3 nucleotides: TGTGCCAGCAGTCCAACAGGGACCTACGAGCAGTACTTC. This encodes CASSPTGTYEQYF.

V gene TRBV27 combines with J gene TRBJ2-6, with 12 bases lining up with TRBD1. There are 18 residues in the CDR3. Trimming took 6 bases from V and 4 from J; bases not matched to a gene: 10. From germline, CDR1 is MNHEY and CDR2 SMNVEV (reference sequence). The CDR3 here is CASSTGTGGLGGANVLTF. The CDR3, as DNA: TGTGCCAGCAGCACCGGGACAGGGGGCCTCGGAGGGGCCAACGTCCTGACTTTC.

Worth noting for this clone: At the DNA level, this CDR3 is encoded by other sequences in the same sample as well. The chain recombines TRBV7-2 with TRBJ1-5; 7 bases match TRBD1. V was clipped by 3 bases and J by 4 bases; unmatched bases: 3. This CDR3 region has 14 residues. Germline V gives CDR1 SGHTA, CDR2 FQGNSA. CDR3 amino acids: CASSFSGGNQPQHF. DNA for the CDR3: TGTGCCAGCAGCTTTTCAGGGGGGAATCAGCCCCAGCATTTT.

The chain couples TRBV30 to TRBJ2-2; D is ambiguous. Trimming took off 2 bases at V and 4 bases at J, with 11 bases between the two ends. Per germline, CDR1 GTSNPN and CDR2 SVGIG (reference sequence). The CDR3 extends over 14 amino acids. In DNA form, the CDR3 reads TGTGCCTGGAGTTCGTGGGCAGGCACCGGGGAGCTGTTTTTT. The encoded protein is CAWSSWAGTGELFF.

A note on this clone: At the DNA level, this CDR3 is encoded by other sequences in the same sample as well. Written as DNA, the CDR3 is TGTGCCAGCTCACGGGGACAGGGAACAGATACGCAGTATTTT. This sequence encodes CASSRGQGTDTQYF. V gene TRBV18 combines with J gene TRBJ2-3; TRBD1 agrees at 9 bases. This CDR3 is 14 amino acids long. The germline V gene has CDR1 KGHSH and CDR2 LQKENI. The junction had 2 bases not matched to a gene; V was cut back by 4 bases and J by 3 bases.